This TCR beta chain emerged from a study of T cells in Graves' hyperthyroidism and ophthalmopathy. From germline, CDR1 is KGHSH and CDR2 LQKENI. CDR3 size: 15 residues. V was pared by 2 bases and J by 1 base, with 11 bases between. Disease duration under 2 months; hyperthyroidism patients were aged 18 to 65. Uncontrolled infection, other autoimmune disease, pregnancy or lactation led to exclusion. RNA transcripts yielded amplified TCR beta CDR3 regions. Using the HTBI primer set, a first-round RT-PCR was run on the TCR CDR3. From the multiplex PCR reads, TCRdb called clonotypes with MiXCR, one entry per CDR3 protein. The sample holds over 200,000 distinct CDR3 sequences, 17% seen once.

The specimen sequenced was blood. The chain has TRBV18 and TRBJ1-1; D is uncertain. The receptor comes from a man aged 50 or older with Graves' hyperthyroidism. CDR3 in DNA: TGTGCCAGCTCACCAGAGCCGCTTTGGAACACTGAAGCTTTCTTT. Translated: CASSPEPLWNTEAFF.